This entry describes one T cell receptor (beta chain). The germline gives CDR1 SEHNR, CDR2 FQNEAQ (reference sequence). This CDR3 spans 16 amino acids. V was clipped by 6 bases and J by 4 bases; unmatched bases: 14. The data derive from a study of blood T cell repertoires in COVID-19. Some clones are missing from TCRdb's copy, which holds only in-frame ones; the method was immunoSEQ multiplex PCR. This table has roughly 160,000 clones, around four fifths appearing once. This receptor was obtained from a woman of 80 years or more with COVID-19, enrolled during active disease. The chain links TRBV7-9 to TRBJ2-5, with 7 bases aligning to TRBD2. Material: peripheral blood. The chain's CDR3 is CASSRGEGSGGETQYF. In nucleotides, the CDR3 is TGTGCCAGCAGTCGAGGGGAGGGATCAGGAGGAGAGACCCAGTACTTC.